The entry below gives a single T cell receptor beta chain sequence along with its context. Germline V gene data show CDR1 as LNHDA and CDR2 as SQIVND (reference sequence). The CDR3 is made up of 14 amino acids. V was cut by 3 bases and J by 1 base, with 7 bases left in between. The data were obtained in a study of blood T cell repertoires in COVID-19. Study as a whole: PBMCs, B-cell-depleted T cells, or T cells provided the cDNA or gDNA that made up the material.

Sequencing was performed with immunoSEQ multiplex PCR; in TCRdb, only in-frame clones are kept and a portion is missing. Among some 100,000 clones listed, roughly nine tenths were seen once. The TCR originated in a man aged 50 to 60 with active COVID-19. The V gene is TRBV19, the J gene TRBJ2-1; D call uncertain. The sequenced sample consisted of peripheral blood. The CDR3 sequence: CASSIPGSYNEQFF. CDR3 nucleotide sequence: TGTGCCAGTAGTATCCCAGGTTCCTACAATGAGCAGTTCTTC.